What follows are 21 T cell receptor beta chains derived from one specimen sequenced in a study of T cell responses to AZD1222 COVID-19 vaccine. The table came from immunoSEQ multiplex PCR; TCRdb's copy has only in-frame clones and leaves some out. The repertoire includes 70,000 to 95,000 clones, approximately 90% of them detected once, and around 30% sits in the top ten. The starting material was peripheral blood, obtained 28 days after the second AZD1222 dose. The source of these receptors is an adult who received the AZD1222 COVID-19 vaccine.

The DNA of the CDR3 is TGTGCCAGCAGTTACACGAGCTCCTATAATTCACCCCTCCACTTT. It yields the protein CASSYTSSYNSPLHF. The rearrangement joins TRBV6-6 to TRBJ1-6, with D unclear. V dropped 2 bases and J dropped 0 bases, with 5 bases sitting between them. CDR1 and CDR2 from the germline V gene are MNHNY and SVGAGI (reference sequence). The CDR3 extends over 15 amino acids.

CDR3 protein: CASSMLRDSYSPLHF. CDR3 in DNA: TGTGCCAGTAGTATGCTTCGGGACAGCTATTCACCCCTCCACTTT. V is TRBV19 and J is TRBJ1-6; TRBD1 matches 7 bases. Germline-derived CDR1 and CDR2 are LNHDA and SQIVND (reference sequence). The CDR3 has 15 amino acids. V lost 3 bases to trimming and J lost 8 bases; unmatched junction nucleotides: 7. The whole variable domain, filled in from reference TRBV19 and TRBJ1-6, reads DGGITQSPKYLFRKEGQNVTLSCEQNLNHDAMYWYRQDPGQGLRLIYYSQIVNDFQKGDIAEGYSVSREKKESFPLTVTSAQKNPTAFYLCASSMLRDSYSPLHFGNGTRLTVT.

The V gene is TRBV6-5, the J gene TRBJ1-5; D gene unclear. Germline V lookup: CDR1 MNHEY, CDR2 SVGAGI. Deletions cut 0 bases from V and 5 bases from J, with 11 bases between. This CDR3 spans 15 amino acids. The CDR3 DNA follows: TGTGCCAGCAGTTACTCTAGCACCCATGATCAGCCCCAGCATTTT. It codes for CASSYSSTHDQPQHF.

The genes are TRBV19 and TRBJ1-5; 9 nucleotides line up with TRBD1. The germline V gene has CDR1 LNHDA and CDR2 SQIVND (reference sequence). The V gene end was trimmed by 4 bases and the J gene end by 6 bases; junction bases not matched to a gene: 4. This CDR3 region has 14 residues. The CDR3 reads CASSTTGGSQPQHF. In nucleotides, the CDR3 is TGTGCCAGTAGTACAACAGGGGGCAGTCAGCCCCAGCATTTT.

The chain combines TRBV4-1 with TRBJ1-6, with D tentatively TRBD1 (5 bases). The CDR3 is made up of 21 amino acids. Trimming removed 0 bases from V and 4 bases from J, with 25 bases in between. The V gene's germline CDR1 is MGHRA and CDR2 YSYEKL. CDR3 coding DNA: TGCGCCAGCAGCCAAGATCTATTCAGGGCTTACAACTCTAAATATAATTCACCCCTCCACTTT. It is translated as CASSQDLFRAYNSKYNSPLHF.

This clone has just one count. The gene calls are TRBV3-1 (or the pseudogene TRBV3-2) and TRBJ2-5; 10 bases are shared with TRBD2. In germline, CDR1 is LGHDT, CDR2 YNNKEL (reference sequence). Trimming took 0 bases from V and 5 from J; bases not matched to a gene: 6. The CDR3 extends over 16 amino acids. The CDR3 region is CASSQDLAGEMETQYF. The CDR3 DNA reads as TGTGCCAGCAGCCAAGACCTAGCGGGAGAGATGGAGACCCAGTACTTC.

The chain uses TRBV6-6 and TRBJ2-7, with TRBD1 as a possible D gene (8 bases). V was pared by 2 bases and J by 3 bases, with 11 bases between. The CDR3 totals 14 residues. The germline CDR1 and CDR2 sequences are MNHNY and SVGAGI (reference sequence). The CDR3 reads CASSYSGTGYEQYF. CDR3 in DNA: TGTGCCAGCAGTTACAGCGGGACAGGCTACGAGCAGTACTTC.

This rearrangement joins TRBV5-4 to TRBJ2-2; 9 nucleotides match TRBD2. This CDR3 has 15 amino acids. The V and J ends lost 4 bases and 7 bases, in that order; junction bases with no gene match: 8. Germline V gene sequence: CDR1 SGHNT, CDR2 YYREEE (reference sequence). The CDR3: CASSRKLAGDGELFF. In nucleotides, the CDR3 is TGTGCCAGCAGCCGGAAATTAGCGGGAGACGGGGAGCTGTTTTTT.

The chain carries TRBV4-3 and TRBJ1-2; D is unclear. This CDR3 region has 14 residues. V was pared by 0 bases and J by 4 bases, with 9 bases between. Germline lookup yields CDR1 LGHNA and CDR2 YSLEER. CDR3 nucleotide sequence: TGCGCCAGCAGCCAAGATATAGCGTTCTATGGCTACACCTTC. Translation: CASSQDIAFYGYTF.

The chain carries TRBV9 and TRBJ2-7, with D perhaps given as TRBD1 or TRBD2 (5 bases each). Germline CDR1 reads SGDLS; CDR2 reads YYNGEE. The CDR3 spans 14 residues. Trimming shortened V by 7 bases and J by 1 base, and 15 bases separated the two germline ends. This CDR3 reads CASSSGQRSYEQYF. The CDR3 DNA is TGTGCCAGCTCCTCGGGGCAGCGATCCTACGAGCAGTACTTC.

V usage is TRBV27 and J usage is TRBJ1-6; D may be TRBD1 (6 bases). Germline lookup yields CDR1 MNHEY and CDR2 SMNVEV (reference sequence). The CDR3 loop spans 12 amino acids. V was clipped by 8 bases and J by 9 bases, with 11 bases between them. CDR3 in amino acids: CASAGVGSPLHF. CDR3 nucleotides: TGTGCCAGCGCAGGGGTTGGTTCACCCCTCCACTTT.

The chain has TRBV19 and TRBJ2-1; TRBD1 matches 7 bases. Looked up from germline, CDR1 is LNHDA and CDR2 is SQIVND (reference sequence). The CDR3 runs to 16 residues. V shed 2 bases, J shed 7 bases, and the junction held 11 bases outside the gene matches. The CDR3 is CASSISRGQTENEQFF. The CDR3 DNA is TGTGCCAGTAGTATAAGTAGGGGGCAAACGGAAAATGAGCAGTTCTTC.

V and J are TRBV5-4 and TRBJ2-1; 7 nucleotides line up with TRBD2. Trimming removed 0 bases from V and 7 bases from J; junction bases left unmatched: 7. Per germline, CDR1 SGHNT and CDR2 YYREEE (reference sequence). This CDR3 has 15 residues. CDR3 sequence (DNA): TGTGCCAGCAGCTTGGGTGGCGGGAGCCGAAATGAGCAGTTCTTC. Amino acids: CASSLGGGSRNEQFF. Full variable domain (missing parts from reference TRBV5-4 and TRBJ2-1): ETGVTQSPTHLIKTRGQQVTLRCSSQSGHNTVSWYQQALGQGPQFIFQYYREEENGRGNFPPRFSGLQFPNYSSELNVNALELDDSALYLCASSLGGGSRNEQFFGPGTRLTVL.

The chain joins TRBV7-9 to TRBJ2-2, with 9 bases matching TRBD2. The CDR3 spans 16 residues. The trim removed 5 bases at V and 4 bases at J, leaving 8 bases unmatched. CDR1 and CDR2 from the germline V gene are SEHNR and FQNEAQ (reference sequence). The CDR3 reads CASSPLGGRATGELFF. The CDR3 DNA is TGTGCCAGCAGCCCCCTGGGCGGGAGGGCCACCGGGGAGCTGTTTTTT.

The DNA for the CDR3 is TGTGCCAGCAGCTTGGGACTAGCGGGAGGACAGCAGTACTTC. Translated: CASSLGLAGGQQYF. The V and J genes are TRBV5-4 and TRBJ2-7, with 13 bases that match TRBD2. Germline loops: CDR1 SGHNT, CDR2 YYREEE (reference sequence). CDR3 length equals 14 residues. V shed 0 bases and J 8 bases; nucleotides not matched to a gene: 2. The full variable domain, its missing parts supplied by reference TRBV5-4 and TRBJ2-7, is ETGVTQSPTHLIKTRGQQVTLRCSSQSGHNTVSWYQQALGQGPQFIFQYYREEENGRGNFPPRFSGLQFPNYSSELNVNALELDDSALYLCASSLGLAGGQQYFGPGTRLTVT.

The chain uses TRBV7-2 and TRBJ1-1, with 7 bases fitting TRBD1. The germline V gene has CDR1 SGHTA and CDR2 FQGNSA. The CDR3 sequence is 18 residues long. Unmatched junction bases numbered 11, after V lost 0 bases and J lost 1 base. CDR3 coding DNA: TGTGCCAGCAGCTTAGCGGTAAGGACAGGCGGTGGGAACACTGAAGCTTTCTTT. This gives the protein CASSLAVRTGGGNTEAFF.

The CDR3 DNA reads as TGTGCCAGCAGTTACTCGTATGGGGACATCCAGCATTTT. Its translation: CASSYSYGDIQHF. The V and J genes are TRBV6-2 or TRBV6-3 and TRBJ1-5; TRBD1 might be the D (6 bases). Germline assignment: CDR1 MNHEY and CDR2 SVGEGT. V was clipped by 0 bases and J by 12 bases, with 12 bases between them. The CDR3 has 13 amino acids.

The chain links TRBV5-4 to TRBJ1-1, with D unresolved. CDR1 and CDR2 (germline): SGHNT, YYREEE (reference sequence). This CDR3 region has 12 residues. The V and J ends lost 4 bases and 8 bases respectively, with 12 bases between them. The CDR3 region is CASSPLSGEAFF. CDR3 DNA: TGTGCCAGCAGCCCCTTATCTGGAGAAGCTTTCTTT.

V and J are TRBV11-3 and TRBJ2-1, with unresolved D. The V and J ends lost 3 bases and 9 bases respectively, with 9 bases between them. The CDR3 length is 12 residues. Germline values: CDR1 SGHNT, CDR2 YENEEA. CDR3 region: CASSFTSGEQFF. Here the CDR3 DNA reads TGTGCCAGCAGCTTTACCTCCGGTGAGCAGTTCTTC.

This clone appeared once. V usage is TRBV5-1 and J usage is TRBJ1-2; tentative D call: TRBD1 (6 bases). The CDR3 length is 14 residues. Trimming took 4 bases from V and 5 from J, leaving 15 bases between them. Germline V gives CDR1 SGHRS, CDR2 YFSETQ. CDR3 nucleotides: TGCGCCAGCAGCGTCGGGACAAACCTTTATGGCTACACCTTC. Its protein is CASSVGTNLYGYTF.

The rearrangement joins TRBV11-2 to TRBJ2-1; D ambiguous. The CDR3 consists of 12 residues. V was shortened by 1 base and J by 9 bases, with 7 bases between the two germline ends. Germline V lookup: CDR1 SGHAT, CDR2 FQNNGV. CDR3 in amino acids: CASSLVPAEQFF. The CDR3 bases are TGTGCCAGCAGCTTAGTTCCGGCTGAGCAGTTCTTC.